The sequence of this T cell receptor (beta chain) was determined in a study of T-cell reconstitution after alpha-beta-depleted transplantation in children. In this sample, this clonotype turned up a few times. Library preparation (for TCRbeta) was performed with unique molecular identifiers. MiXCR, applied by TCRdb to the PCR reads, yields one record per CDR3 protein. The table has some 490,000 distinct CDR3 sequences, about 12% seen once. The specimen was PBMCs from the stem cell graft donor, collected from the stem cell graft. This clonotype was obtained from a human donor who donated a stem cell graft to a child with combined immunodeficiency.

CDR3 sequence: CSAREGETQYF. In DNA form, the CDR3 reads TGCAGTGCTAGGGAGGGAGAGACCCAGTACTTC. This rearrangement joins TRBV20-1 to TRBJ2-5, with D perhaps matching TRBD2 (6 bases). V was shortened by 3 bases and J by 4 bases, with 6 bases between the two germline ends. The CDR3 is made up of 11 amino acids. From germline, CDR1 is DFQATT and CDR2 SNEGSKA (reference sequence).